The clone carrying this T cell receptor (beta chain) has ten or more counts. The sample originates from a study of Graves' ophthalmopathy and Graves' hyperthyroidism. TCR beta CDR3 regions were amplified from RNA transcripts. A first-round RT-PCR used HTBI primers, followed by a second-round multiplex PCR. TCRdb processed the multiplex PCR reads anew with MiXCR; each CDR3 protein has one entry. The top ten clones hold 11% of a sample with over a million distinct CDR3 sequences, less than 45% of them seen once. Germline V gives CDR1 SGDLS, CDR2 YYNGEE. This CDR3 spans 16 amino acids. The V and J ends lost 0 bases and 7 bases, in that order; junction bases with no gene match: 5.

This sequence originates from an adult man with Graves' hyperthyroidism. This chain uses TRBV9 with TRBJ1-4; 11 positions match TRBD1. The sequenced sample was peripheral blood or thyroid tissue (not recorded which). CDR3: CASSVEDRGPIEKLFF. Here the CDR3 DNA reads TGTGCCAGCAGCGTAGAGGACAGGGGGCCTATTGAAAAACTGTTTTTT.